This T cell receptor beta chain comes out of a study of beta chain features in type 1 diabetes. TCRB transcripts that were expressed got sequenced, as all of the isolated RNA had been reverse transcribed. Repertoires were generated with immunoSEQ multiplex PCR, while TCRdb's copy carries only in-frame clones and drops some. The repertoire holds 200,000 to 250,000 clones, about 70% seen once, with almost 0.055% in the top ten. CD45RO/CCR7/CD25/CD127/CD95/CD27 sorting isolated CD4+ naive, central memory, regulatory and stem cell-like memory cells. This receptor was obtained from a man younger than 40 in good health. Sequences were obtained from naive CD4+ T cells from blood.

CDR3 amino acids: CSVINYGYTF. CDR3 bases: TGCAGCGTGATTAACTATGGCTACACCTTC. J is TRBJ1-2 and V is TRBV29-1; D not resolved. CDR1 SQVTM and CDR2 ANQGSEA come from the germline V gene. The CDR3 has 10 residues. Trimming cost V 6 bases and J 1 base, with 3 bases left between them. The whole variable domain, remainder taken from reference TRBV29-1 and TRBJ1-2, is SAVISQKPSRDICQRGTSLTIQCQVDSQVTMMFWYRQQPGQSLTLIATANQGSEATYESGFVIDKFPISRPNLTFSTLTVSNMSPEDSSIYLCSVINYGYTFGSGTRLTVV.